This T cell receptor (beta chain) was sequenced for a study of T cell changes during pregnancy in multiple sclerosis. CDR3 length: 13 amino acids. The germline V gene has CDR1 SGHRS and CDR2 YFSETQ. Trimming pared 1 base from V and 1 base from J, leaving 5 bases between. The data were produced by immunoSEQ multiplex PCR, yet TCRdb's version contains in-frame clones alone and is incomplete. The sample lists some 38,000 clones, nearly 95% occurring once. The chain combines TRBV5-1 with TRBJ1-1; no reliable D call. Sequencing was performed on CD4+ T cells from peripheral blood mononuclear cells, taken after pregnancy. The origin of this receptor is a female donor in good health, enrolled as a control in a pregnancy study. The CDR3 sequence is CASSLTGNTEAFF. CDR3 sequence (DNA): TGCGCCAGCAGCTTGACCGGGAACACTGAAGCTTTCTTT.